The TCR beta chain under discussion was sequenced for a study of blood T cell repertoires in COVID-19. Study background: The United States, Italy and Spain supplied acute and convalescent COVID-19 samples.

Participant age was roughly 18 to 90 years, and participants resided in fewer than 25 US areas. Participant-reported clinical history was the basis for cohort assignment. Per the study methods: Amplifying reference gene primers gave estimates of nucleated cell counts. Using immunoSEQ multiplex PCR, the repertoire was profiled, and TCRdb retains in-frame clones only, with some absent. The DNA gave D and trimming, while V, J and clone size come from that table. The sample shows 210,000 or so clones, 80% of them seen only once. Germline V gives CDR1 KGHSH, CDR2 LQKENI. V lost 6 bases to trimming and J lost 13 bases, with 21 bases between them. The CDR3 is 13 amino acids.

The source is a woman between 40 and 50 years old with acute COVID-19. The specimen sequenced was PBMCs or T cells enriched from blood (not recorded which). The rearrangement links TRBV18 to TRBJ1-2; D remains ambiguous. This CDR3 is CASSNRSLFGGTF. DNA for the CDR3: TGTGCCAGCTCGAACCGTTCCCTCTTCGGAGGCACCTTC.